The 15 T cell receptor beta chains given below trace back to one sample, sequenced in a study of blood T cell repertoires in COVID-19. Sequencing was performed with immunoSEQ multiplex PCR; in TCRdb, only in-frame clones are kept and a portion is missing. Of 80,000 to 100,000 clones in the sample, about 85% were seen once. The sample comprised peripheral blood. These receptors came from a man aged 60 to 75 with acute or convalescent COVID-19.

The chain carries TRBV12-3 or TRBV12-4 and TRBJ1-2; unclear D gene. The V and J ends lost 7 bases and 2 bases respectively, with 11 bases between them. This CDR3 spans 13 amino acids. In nucleotides, the CDR3 is TGTGCCAGCACGTTCGGTCCAAACTATGGCTACACCTTC. It translates to CASTFGPNYGYTF.

This chain uses TRBV5-1 with TRBJ2-7; possibly TRBD2 for D (6 bases). Trimming pared 3 bases from V and 2 bases from J, leaving 12 bases between. CDR3 length: 14 residues. CDR1 and CDR2 (germline): SGHRS, YFSETQ. The CDR3 nucleotides read TGCGCCAGCAGCTGGCGGGACGCGGCCTACGAGCAGTACTTC. This sequence encodes CASSWRDAAYEQYF.

The chain employs TRBV5-4 and TRBJ2-1, with D possibly matching TRBD2 (7 bases). The CDR3 has 14 residues. From germline, CDR1 is SGHNT and CDR2 YYREEE (reference sequence). The germline V and J ends were trimmed by 0 bases and 6 bases, with 10 bases remaining between them. CDR3 in amino acids: CASSLDREGNEQFF. CDR3 bases: TGTGCCAGCAGCTTGGACAGGGAGGGCAATGAGCAGTTCTTC.

This clone occurred once. The chain links TRBV5-1 to TRBJ1-4, with 10 bases aligning to TRBD1. V shed 0 bases, J shed 7 bases, and the junction held 6 bases outside the gene matches. This CDR3 has 16 amino acids. The V gene's germline CDR1 is SGHRS and CDR2 YFSETQ. CDR3 loop: CASSLAVGQGFEKLFF. DNA of the CDR3: TGCGCCAGCAGCTTGGCCGTGGGACAGGGGTTTGAAAAACTGTTTTTT.

This rearrangement joins TRBV29-1 to TRBJ1-1; D is possibly TRBD1 (6 bases). Germline V CDR1 and CDR2: SQVTM, ANQGSEA. This CDR3 has 14 amino acids. V lost 5 bases and J lost 5, with 18 bases in between. DNA for the CDR3: TGCAGCGTTCGCAGCTCCCAGGGGAGTACTGAAGCTTTCTTT. Protein product: CSVRSSQGSTEAFF.

The rearrangement links TRBV10-2 to TRBJ2-2, with 8 bases matching TRBD2. V gave up 5 bases and J gave up 3 bases; unmatched junction bases: 5. The CDR3 totals 15 residues. CDR1 is WSHSY and CDR2 is SAAADI in the germline V gene. This CDR3 is CASSLETSDTGELFF. CDR3 DNA: TGCGCCAGCAGTCTGGAGACTAGCGACACCGGGGAGCTGTTTTTT.

This clone was seen only a few times. The chain employs TRBV9 and TRBJ2-1; 7 positions agree with TRBD1. This CDR3 spans 15 amino acids. Trimming removed 4 bases from V and 5 bases from J; junction bases left unmatched: 9. Looked up from germline, CDR1 is SGDLS and CDR2 is YYNGEE. The CDR3: CASSPPRTGNNEQFF. In nucleotides, the CDR3 is TGTGCCAGCAGCCCCCCTCGGACAGGAAACAATGAGCAGTTCTTC.

The chain employs TRBV5-4 and TRBJ1-3; D unresolved. V lost 0 bases to trimming and J lost 3 bases, with 7 bases between them. Germline CDR1 SGHNT, CDR2 YYREEE (reference sequence). This CDR3 spans 14 amino acids. Here the CDR3 reads CASSLDRYGNTIYF. In nucleotides, the CDR3 is TGTGCCAGCAGCTTGGATCGCTATGGAAACACCATATATTTT.

J is TRBJ1-1 and V is TRBV25-1; the match to TRBD1 covers 9 bases. The germline V gene has CDR1 MGHDK and CDR2 SYGVNS. V gave up 6 bases and J gave up 1 base; unmatched junction bases: 3. This CDR3 is 14 amino acids long. The CDR3 reads CASSLGQGNTEAFF. CDR3 DNA sequence: TGTGCCAGCAGCTTGGGACAGGGGAACACTGAAGCTTTCTTT.

The DNA for the CDR3 is TGTGCCAGCAGCGGGAGGGTGGTCGTCACTGAAGCTTTCTTT. It specifies CASSGRVVVTEAFF. The J gene is TRBJ1-1, the V gene TRBV9; D is unresolved. Germline loops: CDR1 SGDLS, CDR2 YYNGEE. V lost 3 bases, J lost 4 bases, and 13 bases lay in between. The CDR3 is made up of 14 amino acids. The entire variable domain, with the rest obtained from reference TRBV9 and TRBJ1-1, is as follows: DSGVTQTPKHLITATGQRVTLRCSPRSGDLSVYWYQQSLDQGLQFLIQYYNGEERAKGNILERFSAQQFPDLHSELNLSSLELGDSALYFCASSGRVVVTEAFFGQGTRLTVV.

The chain combines TRBV18 with TRBJ1-4, with a weak D call TRBD1 (6 bases). CDR1 KGHSH and CDR2 LQKENI come from the germline V gene. V was clipped by 3 bases and J by 7 bases, with 12 bases between them. The CDR3 has 14 residues. The CDR3 DNA is TGTGCCAGCTCACCTCCGACAGGAATTGAAAAACTGTTTTTT. This encodes CASSPPTGIEKLFF.

CDR3 coding DNA: TGTGCCAGCAGCCAAGTAGGTCGCAGCGGGGGGGAGCTGTTTTTT. Translating gives CASSQVGRSGGELFF. The J gene is TRBJ2-2, the V gene TRBV4-2; D might be TRBD2 (6 bases). The germline CDR1 and CDR2 sequences are LGHNA and YNFKEQ. The CDR3 is 15 residues long. V lost 1 base and J 8 bases, leaving 14 bases between the germline ends.

The chain links TRBV5-1 to TRBJ2-1; the D gene is possibly TRBD1 (5 bases). V shed 3 bases and J shed 4 bases, with 17 bases lying between them. Germline V gene lookup returns CDR1 SGHRS and CDR2 YFSETQ. The CDR3 loop spans 16 amino acids. The CDR3 DNA is TGCGCCAGCAGCTCGGACGGCCGACAGAGTTACAATGAGCAGTTCTTC. Its protein is CASSSDGRQSYNEQFF.

The genes are TRBV3-1 (or the pseudogene TRBV3-2) and TRBJ1-2, with no clear D. Germline V CDR1 and CDR2: LGHDT, YNNKEL (reference sequence). The CDR3 runs to 16 residues. V lost 0 bases, J lost 8 bases, and 19 bases lay in between. The CDR3 nucleotides read TGTGCCAGCAGCCAAGAGGGTTCGGGAGTAGCGGGCGGCTACACCTTC. It specifies CASSQEGSGVAGGYTF.

The chain recombines TRBV11-3 with TRBJ1-2; 10 bases match TRBD1. The CDR3 covers 16 residues. V shed 5 bases, J shed 1 base, and the junction held 7 bases outside the gene matches. Germline CDR1 and CDR2: SGHNT and YENEEA. The CDR3 nucleotides read TGTGCCAGCAGCCTGACAGGGGGCGAGTATAACTATGGCTACACCTTC. Translation: CASSLTGGEYNYGYTF.